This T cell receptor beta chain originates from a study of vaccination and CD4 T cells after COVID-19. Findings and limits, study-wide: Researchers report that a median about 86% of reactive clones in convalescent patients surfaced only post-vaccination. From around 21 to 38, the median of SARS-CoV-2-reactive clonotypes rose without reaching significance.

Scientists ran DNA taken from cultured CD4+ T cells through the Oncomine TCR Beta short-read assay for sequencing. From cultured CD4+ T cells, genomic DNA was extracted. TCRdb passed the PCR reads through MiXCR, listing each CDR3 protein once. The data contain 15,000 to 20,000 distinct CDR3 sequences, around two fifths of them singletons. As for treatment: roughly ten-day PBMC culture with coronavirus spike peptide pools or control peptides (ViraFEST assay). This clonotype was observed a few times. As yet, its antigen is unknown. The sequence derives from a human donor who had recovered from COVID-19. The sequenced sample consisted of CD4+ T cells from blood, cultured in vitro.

CDR3 in DNA: TGTGCCAGCAGTCCGGGACAGGGAGTCGGTCAGCCCCAGCATTTT. Amino acid sequence: CASSPGQGVGQPQHF. The chain is built from TRBV6-1 and TRBJ1-5; 9 positions match TRBD1. Germline-derived CDR1 and CDR2 are MNHNS and SASEGT. The CDR3 covers 15 residues. Germline trimming cut 5 bases from V and 6 bases from J; bases unmatched to any gene: 8.